One sample yielded the 3 T cell receptor beta chains listed below, sequenced in a study of cytomegalovirus exposure and HLA in healthy donors. 60 Vbeta and 13 Jbeta primers were used in PCR. The repertoire was sequenced with immunoSEQ multiplex PCR; TCRdb's copy has only in-frame clones and lacks some. The sample table sets out about 160,000 clones. Sequenced material: PBMCs. These receptors all come from a woman aged 55 to 70 in good health and CMV-seronegative.

This chain joins TRBV29-1 and TRBJ1-2; TRBD1 agrees at 9 bases. The J segment lost 5 bases and the V segment lost 7 bases, leaving 2 bases of the junction unmatched. Germline lookup yields CDR1 SQVTM and CDR2 ANQGSEA. The CDR3 totals 11 residues. The CDR3 protein is CSATGGYGYTF. The CDR3 DNA reads as TGCAGCGCGACAGGGGGGTATGGCTACACCTTC.

The gene calls are TRBV5-1 and TRBJ2-2, with 7 bases that match TRBD1. Trimming took 0 bases from V and 1 from J; bases not matched to a gene: 6. The CDR3 extends over 17 amino acids. From germline, CDR1 is SGHRS and CDR2 YFSETQ. The CDR3 loop is CASSLASGTENTGELFF. As DNA, the CDR3 is TGCGCCAGCAGCTTGGCATCCGGGACAGAGAACACCGGGGAGCTGTTTTTT.

The V and J genes are TRBV6-1 and TRBJ2-7; TRBD2 agrees at 9 bases. Germline assignment: CDR1 MNHNS and CDR2 SASEGT. This CDR3 spans 14 amino acids. The CDR3 DNA follows: TGTGGGAGCGGGAGGACACCTCTTTCCTACGAGCAGTACTTC. The encoded protein is CGSGRTPLSYEQYF.